One sample yielded the 5 T cell receptor beta chains listed below, sequenced in a study of T cell responses to AZD1222 COVID-19 vaccine. The repertoire was sequenced with immunoSEQ multiplex PCR; TCRdb's copy has only in-frame clones and lacks some. The sample records around 120,000 clones, approximately 85% being singletons. The sequencing used peripheral blood, collected on day 0 of AZD1222 vaccination. The receptors derive from an adult in good health.

The V call is TRBV7-3, the J call TRBJ1-2; D uncertain. The CDR3 has 17 amino acids. The germline V and J ends were trimmed by 0 bases and 6 bases, with 20 bases remaining between them. Germline assignment: CDR1 SGHTA and CDR2 FQGTGA. The DNA of the CDR3 is TGTGCCAGCAGCTTAACTCCTCTAGGACGGAGAAGGGATGGCTACACCTTC. This translates into CASSLTPLGRRRDGYTF.

Concerning this clone itself: The junction and the germline gene differ at one end; a read error may be behind it. The rearrangement uses TRBV2 and TRBJ1-2; no clear D gene. The length of the CDR3 is 12 residues. Germline V CDR1 and CDR2: SNHLY, FYNNEI. CDR3 protein: CASSEALLKTFF. CDR3 nucleotides: TGTGCCAGCAGTGAAGCGCTTCTGAAAACCTTCTTC.

This chain uses TRBV5-6 with TRBJ1-5; D might be TRBD1 (5 bases). Trimming removed 5 bases at V and 4 bases at J, with 13 bases between. The CDR3 spans 14 residues. CDR1 and CDR2 (germline): SGHDT, YYEEEE. The CDR3 coding sequence is TGTGCCAGCAGTTTACAGGCGATAAATCAGCCCCAGCATTTT. It codes for CASSLQAINQPQHF.

V and J are TRBV5-1 and TRBJ2-2; 7 nucleotides agree with TRBD2. The trim removed 6 bases at V and 3 bases at J, leaving 5 bases unmatched. Germline V gives CDR1 SGHRS, CDR2 YFSETQ. The CDR3 extends over 14 amino acids. This chain's CDR3 is CASKSGTDTGELFF. CDR3 bases: TGCGCCAGCAAGAGCGGGACCGACACCGGGGAGCTGTTTTTT. Full variable domain (rest looked up from reference TRBV5-1 and TRBJ2-2): KAGVTQTPRYLIKTRGQQVTLSCSPISGHRSVSWYQQTPGQGLQFLFEYFSETQRNKGNFPGRFSGRQFSNSRSEMNVSTLELGDSALYLCASKSGTDTGELFFGEGSRLTVL.

Only one count was recorded for this clone. The chain links TRBV30 to TRBJ2-2; D uncertain. V lost 1 base, J lost 2 bases, and 14 bases lay in between. CDR1 is GTSNPN and CDR2 is SVGIG in the germline V gene (reference sequence). CDR3 size: 16 residues. The DNA of the CDR3 is TGTGCCTGGAGTGCAATATATGCCATAAACACCGGGGAGCTGTTTTTT. This gives the protein CAWSAIYAINTGELFF.